This T cell receptor beta chain is drawn from a study of shared clonotypes between healthy human individuals. Background on the study: Per donor, three plates held CD4 naive cells, three held CD4 memory, two held CD8 naive and one held CD8 memory.

The protocol was immunoSEQ multiplex PCR, while the TCRdb copy is restricted to in-frame clones and leaves out a portion. The table shows fewer than 1.8 million clones, with about 98.5% occurring only once. The germline V gene encodes CDR1 SGHDN and CDR2 FVKESK. This CDR3 is 13 amino acids long. Trimming removed 0 bases from V and 0 bases from J, with 2 bases in between. This receptor was taken from a young man in good health. The sequenced sample consisted of naive CD4+ T cells sorted from blood. As to subset: CD45RA+ positively selected. V is TRBV14 and J is TRBJ1-1, with D unclear. The CDR3 nucleotides are TGTGCCAGCAGCCAAGAGATGAACACTGAAGCTTTCTTT. It codes for CASSQEMNTEAFF. Full variable domain (remainder filled in from reference TRBV14 and TRBJ1-1): EAGVTQFPSHSVIEKGQTVTLRCDPISGHDNLYWYRRVMGKEIKFLLHFVKESKQDESGMPNNRFLAERTGGTYSTLKVQPAELEDSGVYFCASSQEMNTEAFFGQGTRLTVV.